This entry lists 2 T cell receptor beta chains sequenced from one sample in a study of CD8 T cells in Susac syndrome. RNA was extracted with the RNeasy kit, and a quantity of about 0.45 to 1 ug was reverse transcribed using random hexamers. TCRdb used MiXCR to reprocess the immunoSEQ multiplex PCR reads, holding one entry per CDR3 protein. Of 120,000 to 150,000 distinct CDR3 sequences listed, less than 95% were seen once; the top ten hold approximately 0.08%. Sequencing input: CD4+ T cells from PBMCs. Every receptor here comes from a human donor in good health.

The CDR3 DNA reads as TGTGCCAGCAGCTCAGGGGAGAGCAATCAGCCCCAGCATTTT. Translated: CASSSGESNQPQHF. The chain combines TRBV7-9 with TRBJ1-5, with D perhaps TRBD1 (6 bases). This CDR3 region has 14 residues. V gave up 4 bases and J gave up 1 base, with 8 bases separating them. Germline values: CDR1 SEHNR, CDR2 FQNEAQ (reference sequence).

The CDR3 region is CASSPSGKAYGYTF. DNA of the CDR3: TGTGCCAGCTCACCGAGCGGGAAAGCTTATGGCTACACCTTC. V is TRBV18 and J is TRBJ1-2; D is ambiguous. The CDR3 covers 14 residues. The V gene lost 3 bases and the J gene lost 5 bases, with 13 bases spanning the gap. The germline V gene encodes CDR1 KGHSH and CDR2 LQKENI.